The 30 T cell receptor beta chains below were found in one sample sequenced in a study of identical twins. TCRdb redid the calling of the 5' RACE reads with MiXCR, one entry per CDR3 protein. The table includes just under 550,000 distinct CDR3 sequences, roughly 15% detected once. The same specimen was also included in a second study, on yellow fever vaccine responses in identical twins.

The sample was CD4+ T cells sorted from blood. These receptor sequences come from a woman aged 18-29 years in good health.

This clonotype was seen only a few times. The chain uses TRBV2 and TRBJ2-7; unclear D gene. V lost 6 bases and J lost 1, with 4 bases in between. This CDR3 has 11 residues. Germline assignment: CDR1 SNHLY and CDR2 FYNNEI. For the CDR3, the DNA is TGTGCCAGCAGGGTGTCCTACGAGCAGTACTTC. It encodes CASRVSYEQYF.

The J gene is TRBJ2-3, the V gene TRBV5-1; TRBD2 agrees at 8 bases. The CDR3 totals 15 residues. Trimming took 4 bases from V and 2 from J; bases not matched to a gene: 6. Germline assignment: CDR1 SGHRS and CDR2 YFSETQ. The CDR3 loop reads CASSARGAVTDTQYF. CDR3 in DNA: TGCGCCAGCAGCGCGCGGGGGGCCGTCACAGATACGCAGTATTTT.

J is TRBJ2-4 and V is TRBV11-2; no definite D call. Germline CDR1 is SGHAT and CDR2 is FQNNGV. Trimming took off 4 bases at V and 10 bases at J, with 17 bases between the two ends. This CDR3 region has 14 residues. CDR3 DNA sequence: TGTGCCAGCAGCTCAATTGTAGACCTGCGGATTCAGTACTTC. Its protein is CASSSIVDLRIQYF.

Ten or more counts support this clonotype. The gene calls are TRBV29-1 and TRBJ2-7, with TRBD1 matching over 11 bases. CDR1 is SQVTM, CDR2 ANQGSEA, per germline. Trimming took 6 bases from V and 2 from J; bases not matched to a gene: 6. This CDR3 is 14 amino acids long. CDR3 sequence (DNA): TGCAGCGTCGTCGGGACAGGGGGTACCTACGAGCAGTACTTC. This codes for CSVVGTGGTYEQYF.

This clonotype appeared a few times. V gene TRBV12-3 or TRBV12-4 combines with J gene TRBJ2-5; D ambiguous. The CDR3 runs 15 residues. V lost 3 bases and J 0 bases, leaving 11 bases between the germline ends. DNA of the CDR3: TGTGCCAGCAGTTTGGCTCCGGGCTACCAAGAGACCCAGTACTTC. Amino acid sequence: CASSLAPGYQETQYF.

The V gene is TRBV15, the J gene TRBJ1-1; D is undetermined. Germline-derived CDR1 and CDR2 are LNHNV and YYDKDF (reference sequence). The CDR3 runs to 13 residues. V gave up 1 base and J gave up 10 bases, with 13 bases separating them. CDR3 DNA sequence: TGTGCCACCAGCAGAGTGGCGGCAGTAGGAGCTTTCTTT. It codes for CATSRVAAVGAFF.

This clonotype was counted only a few times. The chain couples TRBV12-3 or TRBV12-4 to TRBJ2-7; 9 nucleotides match TRBD1. CDR3 length: 16 amino acids. Trimming at V came to 6 bases and at J to 1 base, leaving 10 bases not matched to a gene. The CDR3, as DNA: TGTGCCAGCAGAAACTACGCCGGGACAGGGTCCTACGAGCAGTACTTC. Its translation: CASRNYAGTGSYEQYF.

This clonotype showed up many times. This chain joins TRBV29-1 and TRBJ2-7; D is ambiguous. This CDR3 is 14 amino acids long. The V gene's germline CDR1 is SQVTM and CDR2 ANQGSEA. Trimming pared 4 bases from V and 0 bases from J, leaving 13 bases between. CDR3 bases: TGCAGCGTTGGTCCGAGAGGCAGCTCCTACGAGCAGTACTTC. Its translation is CSVGPRGSSYEQYF.

The genes are TRBV28 and TRBJ1-1; D gene uncertain. Trimming stripped 10 bases from V and 3 bases from J, with 9 bases between. The CDR3 has 11 residues. Germline-derived CDR1 and CDR2 are MDHEN and SYDVKM. CDR3 loop: CATRRDTEAFF. In nucleotides, the CDR3 is TGTGCCACCCGGCGGGACACTGAAGCTTTCTTT. Full variable domain (remainder filled in from reference TRBV28 and TRBJ1-1): DVKVTQSSRYLVKRTGEKVFLECVQDMDHENMFWYRQDPGLGLRLIYFSYDVKMKEKGDIPEGYSVSREKKERFSLILESASTNQTSMYLCATRRDTEAFFGQGTRLTVV.

This clonotype was seen more than once but under ten times. V gene TRBV11-1 combines with J gene TRBJ2-7; tentative D call: TRBD2 (6 bases). The CDR3 is 16 residues long. V was clipped by 1 base and J by 0 bases, with 13 bases between them. Germline V gives CDR1 SGHAT, CDR2 FQDESV (reference sequence). DNA of the CDR3: TGTGCCAGCAGCTTAGACTCTGTGACTAGCTCCTACGAGCAGTACGTC. Translation: CASSLDSVTSSYEQYV.

The sample holds a few counts of this clonotype. This chain connects TRBV12-3 or TRBV12-4 to TRBJ2-3, with 7 nucleotides matching TRBD2. The CDR3 length is 16 residues. The V and J ends lost 6 bases and 6 bases, in that order; junction bases with no gene match: 15. CDR3 in DNA: TGTGCCAGCAGCACCCGCCCCCCGGGGGGAGGGGATACGCAGTATTTT. Protein product: CASSTRPPGGGDTQYF.

The chain links TRBV11-2 to TRBJ2-2; 9 nucleotides line up with TRBD2. J gave up 4 bases and V 5 bases, and 17 bases lay outside the gene matches. CDR3 length: 19 residues. The germline V gene has CDR1 SGHAT and CDR2 FQNNGV. The CDR3 coding sequence is TGTGCCAGCAGCCCCCGTGCGCTAGCGGGGCTCCGGGGCACCGGGGAGCTGTTTTTT. This gives the protein CASSPRALAGLRGTGELFF.

This clonotype was counted only a few times. The V and J genes are TRBV28 and TRBJ1-1; a weak D match, TRBD1 (6 bases). Germline CDR1 reads MDHEN; CDR2 reads SYDVKM. V lost 4 bases and J 6 bases, leaving 33 bases between the germline ends. The CDR3 loop spans 20 amino acids. CDR3 sequence reads: CASSSLTGPSFSASSAEAFF. The CDR3 coding sequence is TGTGCCAGCAGTTCACTGACAGGACCATCCTTTTCGGCTTCAAGCGCTGAAGCTTTCTTT.

This clonotype was picked up a small number of times. The V call is TRBV24-1, the J call TRBJ2-2, with TRBD2 matching over 10 bases. With V trimmed by 9 bases and J by 4 bases, 13 bases remained unmatched. Germline V CDR1 and CDR2: KGHDR, SFDVKD. The CDR3 runs to 17 residues. This chain's CDR3 is CATCGASGSRGTGELFF. CDR3 nucleotides: TGTGCCACCTGTGGCGCTAGCGGGAGTCGAGGCACCGGGGAGCTGTTTTTT.

The chain has TRBV2 and TRBJ2-1; 11 bases are shared with TRBD1. The CDR3 is 14 residues long. Trimming took 4 bases from V and 6 from J; bases not matched to a gene: 2. Germline V CDR1 and CDR2: SNHLY, FYNNEI. CDR3 DNA sequence: TGTGCCAGCAGTGGGGACAGGGGGTTCAATGAGCAGTTCTTC. It encodes CASSGDRGFNEQFF.

Points on this clonotype: Compared with germline, one end of the junction differs, possibly owing to a read error. The rearrangement joins TRBV3-1 to TRBJ2-3; either TRBD1 or TRBD2 may supply D (6 bases each). CDR1 LGHDT and CDR2 YNNKEL come from the germline V gene (reference sequence). This CDR3 contains 17 residues. The CDR3 region is CACSQTRGTSSTDTQYF. The CDR3, as DNA: TGTGCCTGCAGCCAAACTAGGGGGACTTCTAGCACAGATACGCAGTATTTT.

This chain connects TRBV24-1 to TRBJ2-1; the D gene is possibly TRBD2 (6 bases). V was trimmed by 1 base and J by 2 bases, leaving 11 bases between them. Looked up from germline, CDR1 is KGHDR and CDR2 is SFDVKD. The CDR3 runs 16 residues. The CDR3 sequence is CATSDFGGNAYNEQFF. The CDR3 DNA is TGTGCCACCAGTGATTTTGGCGGGAACGCCTACAATGAGCAGTTCTTC.

This clonotype was recorded a few times. This chain links TRBV20-1 with TRBJ2-7, with D hard to call. Trimming took off 0 bases at V and 2 bases at J, with 11 bases between the two ends. There are 14 residues in the CDR3. The germline V gene encodes CDR1 DFQATT and CDR2 SNEGSKA (reference sequence). Here the CDR3 DNA reads TGCAGTGCTAGAGATCTCTACCAACCCTACGAGCAGTACTTC. This sequence encodes CSARDLYQPYEQYF.

A few counts support this clonotype. The chain is built from TRBV27 and TRBJ2-3, with D perhaps being TRBD1 or TRBD2 (5 bases each). Trimming pared 3 bases from V and 6 bases from J, leaving 16 bases between. Per germline, CDR1 MNHEY and CDR2 SMNVEV (reference sequence). The CDR3 loop spans 15 amino acids. CDR3 coding DNA: TGTGCCAGCAGTTTCTTGGGGGTAACAGGCGATACGCAGTATTTT. Amino acid sequence: CASSFLGVTGDTQYF.

The sample holds a few counts of this clonotype. CDR3 sequence (DNA): TGTGCCAGCAGCCCCCGACAGGCAAGCTCTGGGGCCAACGTCCTGACTTTC. Its protein product is CASSPRQASSGANVLTF. The chain couples TRBV3-1 to TRBJ2-6, with D maybe TRBD1 (6 bases). Germline V gene lookup returns CDR1 LGHDT and CDR2 YNNKEL (reference sequence). This CDR3 is built from 17 residues. V lost 4 bases, J lost 0 bases, and 13 bases lay in between.

This clonotype was observed many times. V is TRBV6-1 and J is TRBJ1-3; 7 nucleotides match TRBD1. CDR1 MNHNS and CDR2 SASEGT come from the germline V gene. The V gene end was trimmed by 7 bases and the J gene end by 1 base; junction bases not matched to a gene: 10. The CDR3 spans 16 residues. The CDR3 protein is CASNRDSGVSGNTIYF. The CDR3 DNA is TGTGCCAGCAACCGGGACAGCGGGGTTTCTGGAAACACCATATATTTT.

This sequence joins TRBV18 and TRBJ2-5; D is undetermined. This CDR3 has 13 residues. Germline CDR1 and CDR2: KGHSH and LQKENI. The V end was cut by 2 bases, the J end by 5 bases, with 9 bases between. The CDR3 is CASSPGDGETQYF. The CDR3, as DNA: TGTGCCAGCTCACCAGGGGATGGGGAGACCCAGTACTTC.

V usage is TRBV29-1 and J usage is TRBJ1-2; D may be TRBD1 (5 bases). The CDR3 is made up of 13 amino acids. The V end lost 7 bases, the J end lost 0 bases, and 12 bases lay between the germline ends. Germline V gives CDR1 SQVTM, CDR2 ANQGSEA. The CDR3 bases are TGCAGCGCCCGGACAAATACTAACTATGGCTACACCTTC. It specifies CSARTNTNYGYTF.

This clonotype was seen a handful of times. J is TRBJ2-1 and V is TRBV6-1; 10 bases match TRBD2. V lost 6 bases, J lost 5 bases, and 10 bases stayed unmatched. Germline-derived CDR1 and CDR2 are MNHNS and SASEGT. The CDR3 is 16 residues long. DNA for the CDR3: TGTGCCAGCAGAAGCCTAGCGGGGGTGACCCACAATGAGCAGTTCTTC. Protein: CASRSLAGVTHNEQFF.

This chain connects TRBV24-1 to TRBJ1-1; 7 bases fit TRBD1. The CDR3 length is 12 residues. V was pared by 1 base and J by 13 bases, with 5 bases of the junction left unmatched. Germline values: CDR1 KGHDR, CDR2 SFDVKD. The CDR3 here is CATSDLQGLVFF. As DNA, the CDR3 is TGTGCCACCAGTGATTTACAGGGGCTAGTTTTCTTT.

This sequence joins TRBV15 and TRBJ2-1, with TRBD2 matching over 11 bases. V lost 0 bases and J lost 7; bases outside the gene matches: 14. This CDR3 is built from 19 residues. Looked up from germline, CDR1 is LNHNV and CDR2 is YYDKDF (reference sequence). Written as DNA, the CDR3 is TGTGCCACCAGCAGAGATAGTGTGGAACTAGCGGGAGTTGGAAATGAGCAGTTCTTC. Encoded protein: CATSRDSVELAGVGNEQFF.

This clonotype turned up a few times. The chain couples TRBV29-1 to TRBJ1-1, with D unclear. Trimming stripped 0 bases from V and 1 base from J, with 12 bases between. This CDR3 contains 15 residues. Germline values: CDR1 SQVTM, CDR2 ANQGSEA. This CDR3 is CSVEELWLRNTEAFF. The CDR3 nucleotides read TGCAGCGTTGAAGAGTTATGGTTGAGGAACACTGAAGCTTTCTTT.

This clonotype has just a few counts. The chain carries TRBV7-9 and TRBJ1-2; no firm D call. Germline CDR1 is SEHNR and CDR2 is FQNEAQ (reference sequence). Trimming took off 11 bases at V and 5 bases at J, with 12 bases between the two ends. This CDR3 is built from 11 residues. The CDR3 sequence: CADGDIYGYTF. The CDR3, as DNA: TGTGCCGACGGAGATATATATGGCTACACCTTC.

The chain uses TRBV28 and TRBJ1-2; TRBD1 aligns across 8 bases. The germline CDR1 and CDR2 sequences are MDHEN and SYDVKM. This CDR3 region has 14 residues. J gave up 5 bases and V 5 bases, and 7 bases lay outside the gene matches. The CDR3 DNA reads TGTGCCAGCAGTCAGGGGGCGGTCGGGTATGGCTACACCTTC. Encoded protein: CASSQGAVGYGYTF.

This clonotype was detected a few times. The gene calls are TRBV11-1 and TRBJ2-7, with 8 bases that match TRBD1. The CDR3 runs to 16 residues. Germline V gene sequence: CDR1 SGHAT, CDR2 FQDESV (reference sequence). J lost 0 bases, V lost 1 base, and 5 bases had no gene match. The CDR3 nucleotides read TGTGCCAGCAGCTTAGGTGGACAGGGATTCTCCTACGAGCAGTACGTC. Protein sequence: CASSLGGQGFSYEQYV.